Listed here are 12 T cell receptor beta chains from one sample, sequenced in a study of blood T cell repertoires in COVID-19. Sequenced by immunoSEQ multiplex PCR; TCRdb stores in-frame clones only, minus some. The table has about 98,000 clones, approximately 78% seen once. The specimen was peripheral blood. The receptors were gathered from a man in his fifties or sixties with active or convalescent COVID-19.

There are many counts of this clone. This chain connects TRBV18 to TRBJ2-3; the match to TRBD2 covers 12 bases. V dropped 6 bases and J dropped 6; count of bases not matched to a gene: 13. Per the germline V gene, CDR1 is KGHSH and CDR2 is LQKENI. CDR3 length equals 17 residues. CDR3 amino acids: CASSVRKTSGRGDTQYF. The DNA for the CDR3 is TGTGCCAGCTCCGTGAGGAAGACTAGCGGGAGAGGGGATACGCAGTATTTT. Variable domain in full (rest from reference TRBV18 and TRBJ2-3): NAGVMQNPRHLVRRRGQEARLRCSPMKGHSHVYWYRQLPEEGLKFMVYLQKENIIDESGMPKERFSAEFPKEGPSILRIQQVVRGDSAAYFCASSVRKTSGRGDTQYFGPGTRLTVL.

The chain links TRBV7-9 to TRBJ1-1; 8 nucleotides agree with TRBD1. CDR1 SEHNR and CDR2 FQNEAQ come from the germline V gene (reference sequence). The length of the CDR3 is 14 residues. Trimming removed 5 bases from V and 6 bases from J; junction bases left unmatched: 8. CDR3 nucleotides: TGTGCCAGCAGCACCGGACAGGGAGTCTCTGAAGCTTTCTTT. Translating gives CASSTGQGVSEAFF.

This clone was picked up one time. This chain uses TRBV12-5 with TRBJ2-5, with 9 nucleotides matching TRBD2. The CDR3 loop spans 15 amino acids. V trimming: 1 base; J trimming: 3 bases; junction bases outside the gene matches: 3. Looked up from germline, CDR1 is LGHNT and CDR2 is FRNRAP. The CDR3 reads CASGLGRLAEETQYF. The CDR3 DNA follows: TGTGCTAGTGGTTTGGGCCGACTAGCGGAAGAGACCCAGTACTTC.

The chain links TRBV19 to TRBJ1-4; 7 bases line up with TRBD1. This CDR3 is 17 amino acids long. The J segment lost 3 bases and the V segment lost 2 bases, leaving 9 bases of the junction unmatched. CDR1 LNHDA and CDR2 SQIVND come from the germline V gene (reference sequence). CDR3 coding DNA: TGTGCCAGTAGTATACGACAGGGTTCTACCTCTAATGAAAAACTGTTTTTT. Its protein product is CASSIRQGSTSNEKLFF.

The chain has TRBV20-1 and TRBJ2-1; 11 nucleotides match TRBD2. The CDR3 extends over 14 amino acids. Looked up from germline, CDR1 is DFQATT and CDR2 is SNEGSKA (reference sequence). Unmatched junction bases numbered 6, after V lost 3 bases and J lost 8 bases. The CDR3 bases are TGCAGTGCTAGTGGCACTAGCGGGAGTGATGAGCAGTTCTTC. This translates into CSASGTSGSDEQFF.

The rearrangement links TRBV4-3 to TRBJ2-1; 12 bases align to TRBD2. Trimming took 0 bases from V and 4 from J; bases not matched to a gene: 13. Germline lookup yields CDR1 LGHNA and CDR2 YSLEER. The CDR3 is 20 amino acids. The CDR3: CASSQDRGIGLAGPYNEQFF. DNA for the CDR3: TGCGCCAGCAGCCAAGACCGAGGAATAGGACTAGCGGGACCGTACAATGAGCAGTTCTTC.

The chain employs TRBV6-1 and TRBJ2-5; 10 bases fit TRBD1. CDR3 length: 15 amino acids. The germline V gene has CDR1 MNHNS and CDR2 SASEGT. With V trimmed by 0 bases and J by 5 bases, 3 bases remained unmatched. The CDR3 region is CASSEATGGGETQYF. The DNA of the CDR3 is TGTGCCAGCAGTGAAGCGACAGGGGGCGGGGAGACCCAGTACTTC.

This clone was recorded only once. V is TRBV28 and J is TRBJ1-2; the D is unclear. Germline V lookup: CDR1 MDHEN, CDR2 SYDVKM. This CDR3 spans 15 amino acids. Trimming removed 2 bases at V and 1 base at J, with 11 bases between. CDR3 in DNA: TGTGCCAGCAGTTTAGCGGGCATCAGTAACTATGGCTACACCTTC. Its protein is CASSLAGISNYGYTF.

The chain employs TRBV28 and TRBJ2-7; TRBD1 agrees at 10 bases. V shed 6 bases and J 6 bases; nucleotides not matched to a gene: 8. The CDR3 contains 14 residues. Per germline, CDR1 MDHEN and CDR2 SYDVKM. CDR3 nucleotide sequence: TGTGCCAGCAGCTACCGGGACAGGGGCCGCGAGCAGTACTTC. Translating gives CASSYRDRGREQYF.

The V gene is TRBV6-1, the J gene TRBJ1-1, with D possibly matching TRBD1 (5 bases). CDR3 length equals 14 residues. V was pared by 2 bases and J by 1 base, with 8 bases between. Germline V CDR1 and CDR2: MNHNS, SASEGT. The CDR3 DNA reads TGTGCCAGCAGTGAAACAGGTTCGAACACTGAAGCTTTCTTT. This encodes CASSETGSNTEAFF.

The chain carries TRBV19 and TRBJ2-1; 9 bases align to TRBD2. The CDR3 spans 16 residues. From germline, CDR1 is LNHDA and CDR2 SQIVND (reference sequence). V lost 0 bases to trimming and J lost 1 base; unmatched junction nucleotides: 1. The CDR3 region is CASSIDTSGSYNEQFF. CDR3 sequence (DNA): TGTGCCAGTAGTATAGACACTAGCGGGTCCTACAATGAGCAGTTCTTC.

V usage is TRBV2 and J usage is TRBJ1-3, with 9 bases matching TRBD1. This CDR3 spans 15 amino acids. Germline V gene sequence: CDR1 SNHLY, CDR2 FYNNEI. V lost 7 bases and J lost 4; bases outside the gene matches: 8. The CDR3 reads CASTQQGARGNTIYF. In nucleotides, the CDR3 is TGTGCCAGCACCCAACAGGGGGCGCGAGGAAACACCATATATTTT.